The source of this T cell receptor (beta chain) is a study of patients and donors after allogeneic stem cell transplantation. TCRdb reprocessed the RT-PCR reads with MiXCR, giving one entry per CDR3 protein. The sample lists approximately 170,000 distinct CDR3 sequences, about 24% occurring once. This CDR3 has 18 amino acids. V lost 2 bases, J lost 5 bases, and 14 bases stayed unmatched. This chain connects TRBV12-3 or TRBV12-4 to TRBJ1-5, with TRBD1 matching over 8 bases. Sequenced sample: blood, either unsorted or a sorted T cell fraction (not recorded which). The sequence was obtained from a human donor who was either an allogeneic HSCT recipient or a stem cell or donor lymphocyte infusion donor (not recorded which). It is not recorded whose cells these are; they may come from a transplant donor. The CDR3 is CASSLLARGLGMDQPQHF. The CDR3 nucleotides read TGTGCCAGCAGTTTATTGGCCAGGGGGCTGGGTATGGATCAGCCCCAGCATTTT.